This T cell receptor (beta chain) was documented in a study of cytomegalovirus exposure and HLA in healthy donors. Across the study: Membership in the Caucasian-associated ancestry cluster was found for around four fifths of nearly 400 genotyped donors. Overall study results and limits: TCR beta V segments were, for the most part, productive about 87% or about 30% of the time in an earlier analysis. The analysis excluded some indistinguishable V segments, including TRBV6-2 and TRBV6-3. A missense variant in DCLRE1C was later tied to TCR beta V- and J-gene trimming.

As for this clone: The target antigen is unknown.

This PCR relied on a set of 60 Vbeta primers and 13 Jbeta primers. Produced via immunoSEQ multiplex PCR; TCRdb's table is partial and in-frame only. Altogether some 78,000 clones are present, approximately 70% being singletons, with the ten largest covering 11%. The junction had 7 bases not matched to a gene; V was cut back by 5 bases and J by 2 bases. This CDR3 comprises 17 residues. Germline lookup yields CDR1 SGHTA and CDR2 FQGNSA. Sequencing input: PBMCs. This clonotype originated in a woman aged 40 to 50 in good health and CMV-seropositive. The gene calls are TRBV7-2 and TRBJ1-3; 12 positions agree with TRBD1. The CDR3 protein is CASSTQGQGAPGNTIYF. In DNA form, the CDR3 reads TGTGCCAGCAGCACCCAGGGACAGGGGGCGCCTGGAAACACCATATATTTT.